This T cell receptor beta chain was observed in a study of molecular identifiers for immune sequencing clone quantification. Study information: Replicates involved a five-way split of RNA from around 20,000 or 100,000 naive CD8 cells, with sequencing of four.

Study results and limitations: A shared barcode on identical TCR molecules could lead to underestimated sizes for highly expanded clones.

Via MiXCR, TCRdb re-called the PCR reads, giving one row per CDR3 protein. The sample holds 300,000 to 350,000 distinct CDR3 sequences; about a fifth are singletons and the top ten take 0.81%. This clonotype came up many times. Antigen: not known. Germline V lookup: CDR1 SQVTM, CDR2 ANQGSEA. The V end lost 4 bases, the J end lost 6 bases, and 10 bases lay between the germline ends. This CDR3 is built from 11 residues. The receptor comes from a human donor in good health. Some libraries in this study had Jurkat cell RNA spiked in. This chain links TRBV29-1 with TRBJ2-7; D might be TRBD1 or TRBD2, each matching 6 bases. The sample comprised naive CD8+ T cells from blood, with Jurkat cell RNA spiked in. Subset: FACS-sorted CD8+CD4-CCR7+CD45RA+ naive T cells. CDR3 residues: CSVVQGGEQYF. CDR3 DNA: TGCAGCGTTGTACAGGGAGGCGAGCAGTACTTC.